This record covers a single T cell receptor beta chain. The antigen remains undetermined. This sample stems from a study of cytomegalovirus exposure and HLA in healthy donors. Study-wide findings and caveats: Follow-up analysis seemed to connect common viral pathogens with several of the most significant clusters identified. Reports described diagnosis of cytomegalovirus status by the classifier as highly specific and sensitive.

Germline loops: CDR1 LGHNA, CDR2 YNFKEQ. V was cut by 1 base and J by 9 bases, with 16 bases left in between. CDR3 length: 15 amino acids. 13 Jbeta primers and 60 Vbeta primers were used for the PCR. As originally analysed: A later analysis tallied roughly 77 million unique TCR beta chains, 9 million to 12 million of them shared. Clones were read by immunoSEQ multiplex PCR, and TCRdb kept only the in-frame ones, dropping some. Clone size and V and J calls were adopted from that table, with D and trimming inferred from the DNA. The data show about 140,000 clones, approximately 80% seen once. The chain links TRBV4-2 to TRBJ2-4; weak D call: TRBD2 (5 bases). This TCR derives from a woman aged 55-69 years in good health and CMV-seropositive. What was sequenced was PBMCs. The CDR3 protein is CASSQGALVIGIQYF. The CDR3 coding sequence is TGTGCCAGCAGCCAAGGCGCACTAGTAATTGGCATTCAGTACTTC.